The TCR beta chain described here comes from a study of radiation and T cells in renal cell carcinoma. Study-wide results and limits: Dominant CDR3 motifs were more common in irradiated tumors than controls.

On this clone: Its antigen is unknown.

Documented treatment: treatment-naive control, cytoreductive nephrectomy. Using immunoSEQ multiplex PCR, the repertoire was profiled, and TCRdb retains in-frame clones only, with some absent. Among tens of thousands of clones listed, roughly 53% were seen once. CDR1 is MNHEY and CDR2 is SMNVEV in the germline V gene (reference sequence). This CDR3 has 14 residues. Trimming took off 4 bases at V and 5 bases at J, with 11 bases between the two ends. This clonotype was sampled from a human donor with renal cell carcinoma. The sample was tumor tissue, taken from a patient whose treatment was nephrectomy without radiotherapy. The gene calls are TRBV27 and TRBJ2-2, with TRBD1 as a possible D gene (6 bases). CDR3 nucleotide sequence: TGTGCCAGCAGTTCTACCCAGGGGACCGGGGAGCTGTTTTTT. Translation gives CASSSTQGTGELFF.